Listed below are T cell receptor beta chains from one sample, sequenced in a study of PD-1 blockade in classical Hodgkin lymphoma. Measured with immunoSEQ multiplex PCR; TCRdb has only the in-frame clones, and not every one. The table lists around 66,000 clones, 71% of them singletons, with approximately 9% in the top ten. The specimen comprised peripheral blood mononuclear cells (PBMCs), sampled before the second cycle of nivolumab. These receptors were obtained from a human donor with classical Hodgkin lymphoma. The CDR3 runs from the conserved cysteine through the conserved F or W. D genes are given only for firm matches. A clone size is listed for some rows: how often the clone was seen (once, few, many), or a class if it is expanded.

clone_size d_call j_call v_call cdr3_nt cdr3_aa
NA NA TRBJ2-7 TRBV6-6 TGTGCCAGCAGCTTCTTGGGGGCCGCAGCCACCTACGAGCAGTACTTC CASSFLGAAATYEQYF
few NA TRBJ2-3 TRBV5-1 TGCGCCAGCAGCTTGGTTCCTGTCAAGCGGGGCACAGATACGCAGTATTTT CASSLVPVKRGTDTQYF
NA TRBD1 TRBJ1-2 TRBV9 TGTGCCAGCAGCGTGGGGGCAGGGGGCGCCTATGGCTACACCTTC CASSVGAGGAYGYTF
NA TRBD2 TRBJ2-1 TRBV5-5 TGTGCCAGCAGACATGGACTAGCGGGGGTCTCCTACAATGAGCAGTTCTTC CASRHGLAGVSYNEQFF
NA NA TRBJ1-3 TRBV5-1 TGCGCCAGCAGCTTAACGGGCTCTGGAAACACCATATATTTT CASSLTGSGNTIYF
NA NA TRBJ2-7 TRBV27 TGTGCCAGCACCTCCGGGACACCCCCCTACGAGCAGTACTTC CASTSGTPPYEQYF
NA TRBD1 TRBJ2-7 TRBV12-5 TGTGCTAGTGGGGGACAGGGGAACGAGCAGTACTTC CASGGQGNEQYF
NA TRBD1 TRBJ1-1 TRBV4-2 TGTGCCAGCAGCCAAGGACAGGGGAACACTGAAGCTTTCTTT CASSQGQGNTEAFF
NA NA TRBJ2-1 TRBV27 TGTGCCAGCAGTTTAGGGGGGAGATACAATGAGCAGTTCTTC CASSLGGRYNEQFF
NA TRBD1 TRBJ1-1 TRBV5-1 TGCGCCAGCAGCTTGGGTAGACAGGGGAGGAACACTGAAGCTTTCTTT CASSLGRQGRNTEAFF
NA TRBD2 TRBJ2-1 TRBV19 TGTGCCAGTAGTATTGGGACTAGCGGGAGAAAGTACAATGAGCAGTTCTTC CASSIGTSGRKYNEQFF
NA NA TRBJ2-5 TRBV30 TGTGCCTGGAGTCCCGGGGCTTACGAGTACTTC CAWSPGAYEYF
NA NA TRBJ1-3 TRBV9 TGTGCCAGCAGCGCCCAAGCAAGTATCTCTGGAAACACCATATATTTT CASSAQASISGNTIYF
NA NA TRBJ2-1 TRBV5-4 TGTGCCAGCACCAGAAACAATGAGCAGTTCTTC CASTRNNEQFF
NA TRBD2 TRBJ2-5 TRBV5-1 TGCGCCAGCAGTTTGCTAGCGGGGGCTTATGAGACCCAGTACTTC CASSLLAGAYETQYF
NA NA TRBJ2-2 TRBV5-1 TGCGCCAGCAGCTTGGCCGCGGGGGCCGGGGCCGGGGAGCTGTTTTTT CASSLAAGAGAGELFF
NA NA TRBJ1-1 TRBV6-6 TGTGCCAGCAGTTCAGGCCGGTTGGGTGAAGCTTTCTTT CASSSGRLGEAFF
NA TRBD2 TRBJ2-1 TRBV2 TGTGCCAGCAGTCCTAGGACTAGCGGGGGGCCTTCAGTCTTC CASSPRTSGGPSVF
NA NA TRBJ2-7 TRBV5-1 TGCGCCAGCAGCGGGGTGGTAGGGTCCGAGCAGTACTTC CASSGVVGSEQYF
NA NA TRBJ2-2 TRBV7-9 TGTGCCAGCAGCTTGTTGGGTTACACCGGGGAGCTGTTTTTT CASSLLGYTGELFF
NA NA TRBJ2-1 TRBV9 TGTGCCAGCAGCGTGGGCCTCCTGGGCCCCTACAATGAGCAGTTCTTC CASSVGLLGPYNEQFF
NA NA TRBJ1-5 TRBV7-2 TGTGCCAGCAGCCCCTCCCCCAATCAGCCCCAGCATTTT CASSPSPNQPQHF
NA NA TRBJ2-2 TRBV19 TGTGCCAGTAGTATGTCGATTACCGGGGAGCTGTTTTTT CASSMSITGELFF
few NA TRBJ2-1 TRBV9 TGTGCCAGCACCTCGGGCGCAGGAACGTATAATGAGCAGTTCTTC CASTSGAGTYNEQFF
once NA TRBJ1-1 TRBV7-9 TGTGCCAGCAGCCGGTTCGAGTCCGGAGGGACTGAAGCTTTCTTT CASSRFESGGTEAFF
medium-sized TRBD1 TRBJ1-2 TRBV28 TGTGCCAGCAGTTTAGGAAGGAGGGGGCTGGGCTACACCTTC CASSLGRRGLGYTF
few TRBD1 TRBJ1-2 TRBV5-4 TGTGCCAGCAGCTTCGTGACAGGGGACTATGGCTACACCTTC CASSFVTGDYGYTF
NA NA TRBJ1-5 TRBV11-2 TGTGCCAGCAGCCCAAACAGCAATCAGCCCCAGCATTTT CASSPNSNQPQHF
NA NA TRBJ1-3 TRBV30 TGTGCCTGGAGAGTAGGGTCTGGAAACACCATATATTTT CAWRVGSGNTIYF
NA TRBD2 TRBJ2-5 TRBV30 TGTGCCTGGAGTACCGGGAGGGGGCAAGAGACCCAGTACTTC CAWSTGRGQETQYF
few TRBD1 TRBJ1-2 TRBV6-5 TGTGCCAGCAGGGCCGCGGGACAGCTTTATGGCTACACCTTC CASRAAGQLYGYTF
NA TRBD1 TRBJ1-2 TRBV7-9 TGTGCCAGCAGCCAAGCAGGACAGGGGACCGAGGATGGCTACACCTTC CASSQAGQGTEDGYTF
NA TRBD1 TRBJ1-1 TRBV28 TGTGCCACTTATCGACAGGGGAACACTGAAGCTTTCTTT CATYRQGNTEAFF
NA NA TRBJ1-4 TRBV18 TGTGCCAGCTCATCGGCCCCTAATGAAAAACTGTTTTTT CASSSAPNEKLFF
NA NA TRBJ1-4 TRBV5-4 TGTGCCAGCAGCAGGAAGGGGGCAACTAATGAAAAACTGTTTTTT CASSRKGATNEKLFF
NA TRBD1 TRBJ1-2 TRBV10-3 TGTGCCATCAGTGAGTCGACAGGGGGGTTCGATGGCTACACCTTC CAISESTGGFDGYTF
NA NA TRBJ2-7 TRBV20-1 TGCAGTGCCGAGGGGGAGTACGAGCAGTACTTC CSAEGEYEQYF
NA TRBD2 TRBJ2-1 TRBV7-2 TGTGCCAGCTTAGCGGGAGGATCCTACAATGAGCAGTTCTTC CASLAGGSYNEQFF
NA NA TRBJ1-5 TRBV20-1 TGCAGTGCAGGAGGGCATCAGCCCCAGCATTTT CSAGGHQPQHF
NA TRBD2 TRBJ2-1 TRBV6-1 TGTGCCAGCAGTATGGGTGGGACTATGAACAATGAGCAGTTCTTC CASSMGGTMNNEQFF
few NA TRBJ1-5 TRBV11-2 TGTGCCAGCAGCTTAGCAGGGCTAAATCAGCCCCAGCATTTT CASSLAGLNQPQHF
once NA TRBJ2-5 TRBV27 TGCGCCAGCAGTGCCTCAGGGAACGAAGAGACCCAGTACTTC CASSASGNEETQYF
NA TRBD2 TRBJ2-5 TRBV2 TGTGCCAGCACAAGGGGTAGCGGGGCCCGGTCAGGAGAGACCCAGTACTTC CASTRGSGARSGETQYF
NA TRBD1 TRBJ1-1 TRBV23-1 TGCGCCAGCCAGGGGGCCGCGAACACTGAAGCTTTCTTT CASQGAANTEAFF
few TRBD1 TRBJ1-1 TRBV28 TGTGCCAGCAGTGGACAGGGGGAGCGTTTACTTGAAAAAGCTTTCTTT CASSGQGERLLEKAFF
NA NA TRBJ1-1 TRBV6-6 TGTGCCAGCAGTTACCCGGCAGGTAGCACAAGCTTT CASSYPAGSTSF
NA TRBD2 TRBJ2-7 TRBV5-4 TGTGCCAGCAGCTTAGGTGGGGAGGGGTACGAGCAGTACTTC CASSLGGEGYEQYF
once TRBD1 TRBJ1-1 TRBV5-1 TGCGCCAGCAGCTTGGGACAGGGTGGGTACACTGAAGCTTTCTTT CASSLGQGGYTEAFF
NA NA TRBJ1-1 TRBV5-4 TGTGCCAGCAGCTTGGAATGGAACACTGAAGCTTTCTTT CASSLEWNTEAFF
NA TRBD2 TRBJ2-5 TRBV27 TGTGCCAGCAGTTTACAGACTAGCGGGTACCAAGAGACCCAGTACTTC CASSLQTSGYQETQYF
NA TRBD2 TRBJ2-2 TRBV7-6 TGTGCCAGCAGCCAAGTAGCGGGAGTGGTCGGGGAGCTGTTTTTT CASSQVAGVVGELFF
NA NA TRBJ2-7 TRBV6-5 TGTGCCAGCAGTTACGCCGGACAGACCTACGAGCAGTACTTC CASSYAGQTYEQYF
NA NA TRBJ1-2 TRBV9 TGTGCCAGCAGCGCCATGATAAGTCATGGCTACACCTTC CASSAMISHGYTF
medium-sized TRBD2 TRBJ2-1 TRBV6-1 TGTGCCAGCAGTGAGGGGGGTGAGGGGACTAGCGCCTACAATGAGCAGTTCTTC CASSEGGEGTSAYNEQFF
NA NA TRBJ2-7 TRBV5-4 TGTGCCAGCACCCTTGGGGTAGCGGACGATCTGGACGAGCAGTACTTC CASTLGVADDLDEQYF
few NA TRBJ2-5 TRBV18 TGTGCCAGCTCACACGCCCCCAGGGGTAATGGAGAGACCCAGTACTTC CASSHAPRGNGETQYF
NA TRBD1 TRBJ1-1 TRBV10-2 TGCGCCAGCAGAAGGGACAGGGGGCACACTGAAGCTTTCTTT CASRRDRGHTEAFF
NA NA TRBJ2-7 TRBV19 TGTGCCAGTAGTATGTCCGGGAGCTCCTACGAGCAGTACTTC CASSMSGSSYEQYF